The clone carrying this T cell receptor beta chain has just one count. What it binds is not known. Donors were healthy HIV-negative adults without recent acute infections or vaccinations. The data were obtained in a study of shared clonotypes between healthy human individuals. Background on the study: Three plates were used per donor for CD4 naive, three for CD4 memory, two for CD8 naive and one for CD8 memory. General observations from the study: Sequencing depth was predicted to influence how clonotypes are shared among donors.

The trim removed 6 bases at V and 5 bases at J, leaving 5 bases unmatched. The CDR3 length is 14 residues. Germline V gene sequence: CDR1 LNHDA, CDR2 SQIVND (reference sequence). Here immunoSEQ multiplex PCR was the method, and the copy in TCRdb shows in-frame clones only, minus some. The data hold some 1.5 million clones, with approximately 98% observed a single time. Sequencing input: naive CD4+ T cells sorted from blood. As for subset: CD45RA+ positively selected. This TCR was sampled from a man aged 30 to 39 in good health. This chain uses TRBV19 with TRBJ1-4, with 8 positions matching TRBD1. As DNA, the CDR3 is TGTGCCAGTAGGACCGGGACAGGAAATGAAAAACTGTTTTTT. Translation gives CASRTGTGNEKLFF.